This TCR beta chain was captured by sequencing in a study of T-cell reconstitution after alpha-beta-depleted transplantation in children. The CDR3 has 13 amino acids. V was pared by 0 bases and J by 3 bases, with 6 bases between. Germline V gene sequence: CDR1 MNHNY, CDR2 SVGAGI (reference sequence). Overall study findings and caveats: Reportedly, alpha-beta T cells present about two months post-transplant originated from several hundred expanded clones of graft origin. Surviving recipient T cells and thymic progenitors underlay high day-60 TCRbeta diversity in some patients.

This clonotype was seen a handful of times. Its matching antigen is unknown. Library preparation (for TCRbeta) was performed with unique molecular identifiers. TCRdb used MiXCR to reprocess the PCR reads, holding one entry per CDR3 protein. The top ten clones hold 85% to 90% of a sample with around 8,600 distinct CDR3 sequences, approximately 15% of them seen once. This sample comprised PBMCs, mostly from graft donor cells, obtained 60 days after TCRalphabeta/CD19-depleted stem cell transplant. The rearrangement joins TRBV6-6 to TRBJ2-7; D may correspond to TRBD1 or TRBD2 (5 bases each). The origin of this receptor is a girl under two years old who had a stem cell transplant for combined immunodeficiency, so the T cells may come from the graft donor. DNA of the CDR3: TGTGCCAGCAGTTACTCGAGGGGCTACGAGCAGTACTTC. Its protein product is CASSYSRGYEQYF.